A selection of T cell receptor beta chains follows, all from one sample in a study of blood T cell repertoires in COVID-19. TCRdb's copy holds only in-frame clones and misses some; the assay was immunoSEQ multiplex PCR. The data show approximately 46,000 clones, around 86% seen once. Input material: peripheral blood. The receptors here all came from a man aged 55 to 70 with active or convalescent COVID-19. Each CDR3 is given with its conserved first and last residue. The D gene is left open where the match is weak.

>TRBV2|TRBD1|TRBJ1-6|15
CASRGTGNYNSPLHF
>TRBV21-1|-|TRBJ1-5|11
CASRANQPQHF
>TRBV19|TRBD1|TRBJ1-5|12
CASTGTAQPQHF
>TRBV20-1|TRBD2|TRBJ2-5|15
CSASPASGGQETQYF
>TRBV12-5|-|TRBJ1-2|17
CASGLVVGQGHLWGYTF
>TRBV19|-|TRBJ2-6|14
CASGGPSGANVLTF
>TRBV11-2|TRBD2|TRBJ2-1|15
CASSLGPAGDNEQFF
>TRBV7-9|TRBD1|TRBJ1-4|14
CASSSGQGDEKLFF
>TRBV27|-|TRBJ1-5|16
CASSLSNNRVNQPQHF
>TRBV30|-|TRBJ1-6|13
CAWRGPGTQPLHF
>TRBV4-3|TRBD2|TRBJ2-3|14
CASSQGLAEDTQYF
>TRBV3-1/TRBV3-2|-|TRBJ2-7|12
CASSQVHYEQYF
>TRBV18|TRBD1|TRBJ1-5|16
CASSPTGTGGNQPQHF
>TRBV11-1|TRBD2|TRBJ2-1|14
CASSRGTNYNEQFF
>TRBV7-9|-|TRBJ2-3|12
CASSSRADTQYF
>TRBV7-9|TRBD1|TRBJ1-2|16
CASSLAQGQGDYGYTF
>TRBV9|-|TRBJ2-7|16
CASSPQTASYSYEQYF
>TRBV29-1|-|TRBJ2-1|14
CSVEGDTEYNEQFF
>TRBV18|-|TRBJ1-6|16
CASSQFQSPSEEALHF
>TRBV10-3|TRBD1|TRBJ2-5|14
CAIRPGQNQETQYF
>TRBV9|TRBD1|TRBJ2-2|17
CASSARRGTGGNGELFF
>TRBV7-2|TRBD1|TRBJ2-7|15
CASRKGQGGIDEQYF
>TRBV11-1|-|TRBJ1-1|13
CASSLDGGTEAFF
>TRBV19|-|TRBJ2-1|13
CASTADRDNEQFF